This T cell receptor beta chain was captured in a study of CD8 T cells in ankylosing spondylitis (dated by TCRdb to the late 2010s). Context from the whole study: The study set out to find disease-linked TCR variants by profiling T cell receptor beta repertoires in ankylosing spondylitis patients and healthy donors. The full study cohort was made up of about 25 ankylosing spondylitis patients and roughly 100 healthy donors. Peripheral blood was sampled, and synovial fluid was also collected from ankylosing spondylitis patients.

The reads were generated on an Illumina HiSeq 2500. TCR beta libraries were prepared by quantitative 5'-RACE with molecular barcodes. Under the source paper's analysis protocol: A new computational method, built on a probabilistic model of VDJ rearrangement, was used to identify disease-linked TCR variants. Using fastp at Q25 and MiXCR, TCRdb reprocessed the public reads and kept productive beta chains. Rows are unified per CDR3 protein, each entry keeping the most common DNA and genes. TCRdb's processing, not the authors', yielded these V and J calls. Here the sample has 500,000 to 650,000 distinct CDR3 sequences; about 5.2% occur a single time. Jointly, the top ten make up 3.5% of the sample. This clonotype was picked up many times. The specificity of this receptor is unknown. There are no base qualities to consult, and no much larger clone falls within one base. CDR1 is given as DFQATT and CDR2 as SNEGSKA, both from the germline V gene (reference sequence). Its CDR3 holds 14 amino acids, cysteine through phenylalanine. Just CDR3 DNA is preserved here, 42 bases in frame from base 1. The V end loses 0 bases and the J end loses 4 bases, and a stretch of 12 bases separates them.

General findings and caveats noted by the study authors: A TCR beta motif of several highly homologous amino acid variants appeared characteristic of blood from ankylosing spondylitis patients. The disease-linked clones showed a CD8+ phenotype and occurred at relatively low frequencies in peripheral blood. Significant enrichment of the disease-linked clones was reported in matched synovial fluid samples from ankylosing spondylitis patients. Some motif variants had previously been reported in the synovial fluid and blood of reactive arthritis patients, which suggests shared mechanisms of disease initiation.

The sample was blood, either unsorted or a sorted T cell fraction (not recorded which). The sequence links TRBV20-1 to TRBJ1-2; a weak D assignment points to TRBD1 (5 bases agree). The sequence came from a male donor with ankylosing spondylitis. The CDR3 in this case is CSARERRGGYGYTF. The nucleotides are TGCAGTGCTAGAGAGAGGAGGGGTGGCTATGGCTACACCTTC.